The 19 T cell receptor beta chains presented below share a single source sample, sequenced in a study of cytomegalovirus exposure and HLA in healthy donors. Both 60 Vbeta primers and 13 Jbeta primers went into the PCR. The data were produced by immunoSEQ multiplex PCR, yet TCRdb's version contains in-frame clones alone and is incomplete. The table shows approximately 42,000 clones, with 65% to 85% occurring only once. Sequenced sample: PBMCs. These receptors came from a man aged 45 to 65 in good health and CMV-seronegative.

V is TRBV2 and J is TRBJ2-7; D possibly corresponds to TRBD1 (5 bases). From germline, CDR1 is SNHLY and CDR2 FYNNEI. The CDR3 runs to 16 residues. Trimming took off 2 bases at V and 2 bases at J, with 16 bases between the two ends. This CDR3 reads CASSELPGSLAYEQYF. The CDR3 DNA is TGTGCCAGCAGTGAACTACCAGGGTCCCTGGCCTACGAGCAGTACTTC.

V is TRBV5-1 and J is TRBJ2-2; 7 bases line up with TRBD1. The V gene end was trimmed by 7 bases and the J gene end by 7 bases; junction bases not matched to a gene: 13. Germline V gives CDR1 SGHRS, CDR2 YFSETQ. The CDR3 is made up of 15 amino acids. As DNA, the CDR3 is TGCGCCAGCGGCCTTCGAGGGGGCCTAGACGGGGAGCTGTTTTTT. It is translated as CASGLRGGLDGELFF.

The chain combines TRBV28 with TRBJ2-7, with 7 bases matching TRBD2. Germline V lookup: CDR1 MDHEN, CDR2 SYDVKM. There are 13 residues in the CDR3. J gave up 7 bases and V 2 bases, and 5 bases lay outside the gene matches. CDR3 residues: CASSLVAGGEQYF. The CDR3 DNA is TGTGCCAGCAGTTTAGTGGCCGGGGGGGAGCAGTACTTC. The full variable domain, completed using reference TRBV28 and TRBJ2-7, is DVKVTQSSRYLVKRTGEKVFLECVQDMDHENMFWYRQDPGLGLRLIYFSYDVKMKEKGDIPEGYSVSREKKERFSLILESASTNQTSMYLCASSLVAGGEQYFGPGTRLTVT.

The chain joins TRBV10-3 to TRBJ1-2; 10 positions match TRBD1. Germline CDR1 ENHRY, CDR2 SYGVKD. Trimming took 1 base from V and 7 from J; bases not matched to a gene: 6. The CDR3 is made up of 15 amino acids. As DNA, the CDR3 is TGTGCCATCAGTGAGTTGGGACAGGGGAGGTTTGGCTACACCTTC. Residues: CAISELGQGRFGYTF.

The chain links TRBV5-1 to TRBJ2-7, with 7 bases matching TRBD1. Germline CDR1 reads SGHRS; CDR2 reads YFSETQ. The CDR3 spans 13 residues. The J segment lost 2 bases and the V segment lost 3 bases, leaving 2 bases of the junction unmatched. This CDR3 reads CASSSGQPYEQYF. CDR3 bases: TGCGCCAGCAGCTCGGGACAGCCCTACGAGCAGTACTTC. Variable domain in full (rest from reference TRBV5-1 and TRBJ2-7): KAGVTQTPRYLIKTRGQQVTLSCSPISGHRSVSWYQQTPGQGLQFLFEYFSETQRNKGNFPGRFSGRQFSNSRSEMNVSTLELGDSALYLCASSSGQPYEQYFGPGTRLTVT.

J is TRBJ1-1 and V is TRBV30; D may be TRBD1 (5 bases). CDR1 and CDR2 (germline): GTSNPN, SVGIG (reference sequence). V lost 2 bases and J lost 1, with 11 bases in between. The length of the CDR3 is 14 residues. CDR3 sequence (DNA): TGTGCCTGGAGTTCGGGGGTTGGGAACACTGAAGCTTTCTTT. Translation gives CAWSSGVGNTEAFF.

This clone was seen a single time. The V call is TRBV29-1, the J call TRBJ2-1; 7 nucleotides line up with TRBD1. Germline trimming cut 4 bases from V and 4 bases from J; bases unmatched to any gene: 4. Germline V lookup: CDR1 SQVTM, CDR2 ANQGSEA. The CDR3 consists of 13 residues. The CDR3 protein is CSVGRDSYNEQFF. In DNA, the CDR3 is TGCAGCGTTGGACGGGACAGTTACAATGAGCAGTTCTTC.

This clone came up once. The chain has TRBV10-3 and TRBJ1-6, with 8 nucleotides matching TRBD1. J lost 9 bases, V lost 2 bases, and 18 bases had no gene match. The CDR3 extends over 19 amino acids. Germline CDR1 ENHRY, CDR2 SYGVKD. The CDR3 DNA sequence: TGTGCCATCAGTGAGCCATATAACAGAGACGGGACAGGTGCTTCACCCCTCCACTTT. Its protein product is CAISEPYNRDGTGASPLHF.

This chain links TRBV6-1 with TRBJ2-7; possibly TRBD1 for D (5 bases). Germline loops: CDR1 MNHNS, CDR2 SASEGT. V shed 2 bases and J shed 3 bases, with 11 bases lying between them. The CDR3 sequence is 14 residues long. As DNA, the CDR3 is TGTGCCAGCAGTGAACAGGGTTGGGTCTACGAGCAGTACTTC. This gives the protein CASSEQGWVYEQYF.

The CDR3 reads CASSGQGASREKLFF. The CDR3 bases are TGTGCCAGCAGCGGACAGGGGGCATCTCGGGAAAAACTGTTTTTT. The chain recombines TRBV6-6 with TRBJ1-4, with TRBD1 matching 11 bases. This CDR3 comprises 15 residues. V dropped 6 bases and J dropped 8; count of bases not matched to a gene: 8. Germline loops: CDR1 MNHNY, CDR2 SVGAGI (reference sequence).

The rearrangement uses TRBV2 and TRBJ1-5; TRBD1 agrees at 7 bases. The CDR3 is 13 amino acids. The V and J ends lost 6 bases and 7 bases, in that order; junction bases with no gene match: 6. In germline, CDR1 is SNHLY, CDR2 FYNNEI. The chain's CDR3 is CASRGTVGQPQHF. The CDR3, as DNA: TGTGCCAGCAGAGGGACAGTCGGGCAGCCCCAGCATTTT.

The gene calls are TRBV30 and TRBJ1-2; D is unresolved. V lost 0 bases and J 0 bases, leaving 17 bases between the germline ends. The CDR3 totals 17 residues. Germline V gene lookup returns CDR1 GTSNPN and CDR2 SVGIG (reference sequence). Here the CDR3 DNA reads TGTGCCTGGAGTGTACGAATCCCCAGACTACCTAACTATGGCTACACCTTC. Residues: CAWSVRIPRLPNYGYTF.

CDR3 nucleotides: TGTGCCAGCAGCTACTCGTTAGGGACAGGGCTACACCAAGAGACCCAGTACTTC. As protein: CASSYSLGTGLHQETQYF. The rearrangement links TRBV7-8 to TRBJ2-5, with 9 bases fitting TRBD1. The CDR3 has 18 residues. V trimming: 4 bases; J trimming: 0 bases; junction bases outside the gene matches: 12. Per germline, CDR1 SGHVS and CDR2 FQNEAQ.

J is TRBJ1-4 and V is TRBV7-2, with no clear D. Trimming took off 1 base at V and 4 bases at J, with 19 bases between the two ends. This CDR3 is 18 amino acids long. Germline lookup yields CDR1 SGHTA and CDR2 FQGNSA. The CDR3 loop reads CASSLDRDGSGLNEKLFF. The CDR3 bases are TGTGCCAGCAGCTTAGATCGCGATGGGAGCGGCCTTAATGAAAAACTGTTTTTT.

The gene calls are TRBV25-1 and TRBJ2-2, with D perhaps TRBD2 (7 bases). V lost 2 bases, J lost 5 bases, and 18 bases lay in between. Germline CDR1 reads MGHDK; CDR2 reads SYGVNS. The CDR3 totals 17 residues. The CDR3 region is CASSEGGGPFGTGELFF. Written as DNA, the CDR3 is TGTGCCAGCAGTGAAGGGGGGGGGCCTTTCGGGACCGGGGAGCTGTTTTTT. Full variable domain (rest looked up from reference TRBV25-1 and TRBJ2-2): EADIYQTPRYLVIGTGKKITLECSQTMGHDKMYWYQQDPGMELHLIHYSYGVNSTEKGDLSSESTVSRIRTEHFPLTLESARPSHTSQYLCASSEGGGPFGTGELFFGEGSRLTVL.

The rearrangement joins TRBV4-3 to TRBJ2-7; tentatively, D is TRBD1 (5 bases). Between the trimmed V and J ends, which lost 4 bases and 1 base, there was a span of 8 bases. The V gene's germline CDR1 is LGHNA and CDR2 YSLEER. There are 13 residues in the CDR3. Here the CDR3 DNA reads TGCGCCAGCAGCCCGCAGGGTTCCTACGAGCAGTACTTC. Protein: CASSPQGSYEQYF.

The CDR3 DNA reads TGCGCCAGCAGCCAAGATCTTGGAGGGAATGTGGGTGAGCAGTTCTTC. Protein product: CASSQDLGGNVGEQFF. The chain uses TRBV4-3 and TRBJ2-1, with a weak D call TRBD2 (6 bases). This CDR3 has 16 amino acids. The germline V gene encodes CDR1 LGHNA and CDR2 YSLEER. The V gene lost 0 bases and the J gene lost 9 bases, with 18 bases spanning the gap.

This clone showed up just once. The chain carries TRBV7-2 and TRBJ1-1; D possibly corresponds to TRBD1 (6 bases). V lost 4 bases and J lost 10, with 22 bases in between. CDR1 and CDR2 (germline): SGHTA, FQGNSA. The CDR3 extends over 15 amino acids. The CDR3 spells CASSSSTARGIPAFF. In DNA form, the CDR3 reads TGTGCCAGCAGCTCTTCTACGGCAAGGGGGATACCAGCTTTCTTT. Complete variable domain (other parts from reference TRBV7-2 and TRBJ1-1): GAGVSQSPSNKVTEKGKDVELRCDPISGHTALYWYRQSLGQGLEFLIYFQGNSAPDKSGLPSDRFSAERTGGSVSTLTIQRTQQEDSAVYLCASSSSTARGIPAFFGQGTRLTVV.

This chain connects TRBV9 to TRBJ2-1; D might be TRBD1 (7 bases). CDR3 length: 16 residues. The germline gives CDR1 SGDLS, CDR2 YYNGEE. The V end lost 0 bases, the J end lost 5 bases, and 15 bases lay between the germline ends. Here the CDR3 DNA reads TGTGCCAGCAGCGTAGGGCCCCAGGGGGGCCACAATGAGCAGTTCTTC. Its translation: CASSVGPQGGHNEQFF.